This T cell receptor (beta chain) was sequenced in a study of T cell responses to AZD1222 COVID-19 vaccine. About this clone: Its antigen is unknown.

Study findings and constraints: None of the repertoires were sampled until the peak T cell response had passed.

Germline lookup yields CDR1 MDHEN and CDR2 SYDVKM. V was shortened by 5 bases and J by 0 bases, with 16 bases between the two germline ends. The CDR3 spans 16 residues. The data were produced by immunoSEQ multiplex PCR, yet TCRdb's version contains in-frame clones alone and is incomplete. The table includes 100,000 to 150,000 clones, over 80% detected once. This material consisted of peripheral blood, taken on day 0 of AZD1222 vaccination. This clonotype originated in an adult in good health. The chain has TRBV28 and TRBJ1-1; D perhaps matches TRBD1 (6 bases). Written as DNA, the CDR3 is TGTGCCAGCAGTCCTAGGGGGGAATTAGTGAACACTGAAGCTTTCTTT. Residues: CASSPRGELVNTEAFF.